The rows below give T cell receptor beta chains drawn from one sample of a study of shared clonotypes between healthy human individuals. Using immunoSEQ multiplex PCR, the repertoire was profiled, and TCRdb retains in-frame clones only, with some absent. The repertoire has about 1 million clones, under 80% of them found once; the top ten carry about 1.5%. The material sequenced was memory CD4+ T cells sorted from blood. The receptors come from a man aged 18-30 years in good health. Each CDR3 is given with its conserved first and last residue. Each record gives: V gene, D gene, clone size, J gene, CDR3 protein, CDR3 DNA. The D gene is left open where the match is weak. A clone size is listed for some rows: how often the clone was seen (once, few, many), or a class if it is expanded.

TRBV19,.,.,TRBJ1-2,CASSISPPEGGGYTF,TGTGCCAGTAGTATTTCTCCCCCCGAGGGCGGTGGCTACACCTTC
TRBV5-1,.,.,TRBJ1-4,CASSTGAQSATNEKLFF,TGCGCCAGCAGCACCGGGGCTCAATCGGCAACTAATGAAAAACTGTTTTTT
TRBV29-1,.,.,TRBJ2-7,CSVEDPGGSSYEQYF,TGCAGCGTTGAAGATCCTGGGGGATCTTCCTACGAGCAGTACTTC
TRBV7-3,.,.,TRBJ2-1,CASSLVRGAWIIYNEQFF,TGTGCCAGCAGCTTAGTCCGGGGGGCATGGATCATCTACAATGAGCAGTTCTTC
TRBV5-6,.,.,TRBJ2-3,CASSLALPGDTQYF,TGTGCCAGCAGCTTGGCCCTTCCCGGAGATACGCAGTATTTT
TRBV30,.,.,TRBJ2-7,CAWSMKGGPYEQYF,TGTGCCTGGAGTATGAAGGGAGGACCCTACGAGCAGTACTTC
TRBV6-1,TRBD2,few,TRBJ2-1,CASSELGGAPNEQFF,TGTGCCAGCAGTGAACTCGGGGGGGCCCCCAATGAGCAGTTCTTC
TRBV30,.,.,TRBJ2-5,CAWSSGFETQYF,TGTGCCTGGAGTTCGGGTTTTGAGACCCAGTACTTC
TRBV4-3,.,.,TRBJ1-3,CASSQDNYSGNTIYF,TGCGCCAGCAGCCAAGACAATTACTCTGGAAACACCATATATTTT
TRBV27,.,few,TRBJ1-4,CASSLRFGPNEKLFF,TGTGCCAGCAGTTTGCGGTTCGGTCCTAATGAAAAACTGTTTTTT
TRBV14,TRBD1,.,TRBJ1-1,CASSRWSGGTEAFF,TGTGCCAGCAGCCGTTGGTCAGGGGGCACTGAAGCTTTCTTT
TRBV27,.,.,TRBJ1-1,CASSTTGTLNTEAFF,TGTGCCAGCAGTACCACAGGGACCTTGAACACTGAAGCTTTCTTT
TRBV5-1,.,.,TRBJ1-1,CASSLSPRTNTEAFF,TGCGCCAGCAGCTTAAGTCCTAGGACTAACACTGAAGCTTTCTTT
TRBV19,TRBD1,few,TRBJ2-7,CASSRGPGQGGYEQYF,TGTGCCAGTAGTAGGGGGCCGGGACAGGGTGGCTACGAGCAGTACTTC
TRBV20-1,.,.,TRBJ2-3,CTLSPDTQYF,TGCACCCTTTCTCCAGATACGCAGTATTTT
TRBV15,.,few,TRBJ2-5,CATSGFQETQYF,TGTGCCACCAGCGGATTCCAAGAGACCCAGTACTTC
TRBV11-2,TRBD1,.,TRBJ2-3,CASSLGGAGDTQYF,TGTGCCAGCAGCCTAGGGGGCGCCGGAGATACGCAGTATTTT
TRBV15,TRBD1,few,TRBJ1-1,CATSRGRDRVTEAFF,TGTGCCACCAGCAGAGGGAGAGACAGGGTCACTGAAGCTTTCTTT